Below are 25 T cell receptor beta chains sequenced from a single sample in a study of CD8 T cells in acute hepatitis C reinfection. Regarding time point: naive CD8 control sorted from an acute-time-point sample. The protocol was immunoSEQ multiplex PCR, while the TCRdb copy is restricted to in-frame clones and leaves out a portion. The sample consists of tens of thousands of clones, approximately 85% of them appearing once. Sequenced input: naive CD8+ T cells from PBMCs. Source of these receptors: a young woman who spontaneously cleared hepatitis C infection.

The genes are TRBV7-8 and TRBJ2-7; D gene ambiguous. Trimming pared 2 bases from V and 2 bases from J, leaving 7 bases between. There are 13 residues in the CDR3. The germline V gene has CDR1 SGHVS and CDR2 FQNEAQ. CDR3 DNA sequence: TGTGCCAGCAGCTTACCCCTCCCCTACGAGCAGTACTTC. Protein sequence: CASSLPLPYEQYF. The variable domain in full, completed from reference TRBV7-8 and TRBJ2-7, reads GAGVSQSPRYKVAKRGQDVALRCDPISGHVSLFWYQQALGQGPEFLTYFQNEAQLDKSGLPSDRFFAERPEGSVSTLKIQRTQQEDSAVYLCASSLPLPYEQYFGPGTRLTVT.

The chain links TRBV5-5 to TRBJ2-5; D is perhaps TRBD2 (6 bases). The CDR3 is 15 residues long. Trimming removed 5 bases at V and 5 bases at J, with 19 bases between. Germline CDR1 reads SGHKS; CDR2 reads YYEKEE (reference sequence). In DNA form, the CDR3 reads TGTGCCAGCAGAAAACTAGCCCCCCTTGGGGAGACCCAGTACTTC. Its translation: CASRKLAPLGETQYF.

This CDR3 reads CASSLVGGSTDTQYF. CDR3 nucleotide sequence: TGTGCCAGCAGCTTAGTGGGCGGTAGCACAGATACGCAGTATTTT. This sequence joins TRBV7-6 and TRBJ2-3; D unresolved. From germline, CDR1 is SGHVS and CDR2 FNYEAQ. V was pared by 1 base and J by 0 bases, with 8 bases between. The CDR3 runs to 15 residues.

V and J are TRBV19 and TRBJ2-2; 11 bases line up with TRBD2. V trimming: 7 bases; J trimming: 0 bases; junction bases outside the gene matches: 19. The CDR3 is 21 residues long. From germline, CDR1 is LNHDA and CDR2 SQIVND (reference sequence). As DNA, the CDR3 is TGTGCCAGTACCGATAGGGTACTAGCGGGAGTTGTAGGGACGAACACCGGGGAGCTGTTTTTT. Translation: CASTDRVLAGVVGTNTGELFF.

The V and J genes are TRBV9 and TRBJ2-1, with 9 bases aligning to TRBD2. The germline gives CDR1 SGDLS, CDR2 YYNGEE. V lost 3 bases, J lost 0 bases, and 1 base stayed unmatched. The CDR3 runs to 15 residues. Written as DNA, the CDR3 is TGTGCCAGCAGCGATAGCGGGAGCTCCTACAATGAGCAGTTCTTC. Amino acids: CASSDSGSSYNEQFF.

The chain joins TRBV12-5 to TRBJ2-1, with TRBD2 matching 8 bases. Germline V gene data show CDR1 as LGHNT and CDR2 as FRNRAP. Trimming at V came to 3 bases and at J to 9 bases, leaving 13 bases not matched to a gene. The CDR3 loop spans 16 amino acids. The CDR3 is CASGLGLAGGWVEQFF. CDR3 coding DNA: TGTGCTAGTGGTTTAGGGCTCGCGGGAGGCTGGGTTGAGCAGTTCTTC.

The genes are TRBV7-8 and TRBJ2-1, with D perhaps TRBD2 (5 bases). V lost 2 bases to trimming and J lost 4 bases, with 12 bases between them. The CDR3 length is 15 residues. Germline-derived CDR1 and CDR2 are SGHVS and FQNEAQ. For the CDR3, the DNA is TGTGCCAGCAGCTTACCAGCGGAGAGGTACAATGAGCAGTTCTTC. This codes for CASSLPAERYNEQFF.

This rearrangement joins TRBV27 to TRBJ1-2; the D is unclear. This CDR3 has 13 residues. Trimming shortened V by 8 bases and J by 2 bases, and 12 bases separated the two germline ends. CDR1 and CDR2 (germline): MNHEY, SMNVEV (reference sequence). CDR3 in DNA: TGTGCCAGCCGAGGGTTGGGAAACTATGGCTACACCTTC. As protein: CASRGLGNYGYTF.

This chain's CDR3 is CSVDLGGVDGYTF. CDR3 in DNA: TGCAGCGTTGATCTGGGGGGCGTCGATGGCTACACCTTC. V and J are TRBV29-1 and TRBJ1-2, with a possible D match to TRBD1 (6 bases). Germline V gene lookup returns CDR1 SQVTM and CDR2 ANQGSEA. Trimming shortened V by 3 bases and J by 6 bases, and 14 bases separated the two germline ends. This CDR3 contains 13 residues. Full variable domain (outside the CDR3, taken from reference TRBV29-1 and TRBJ1-2): SAVISQKPSRDICQRGTSLTIQCQVDSQVTMMFWYRQQPGQSLTLIATANQGSEATYESGFVIDKFPISRPNLTFSTLTVSNMSPEDSSIYLCSVDLGGVDGYTFGSGTRLTVV.

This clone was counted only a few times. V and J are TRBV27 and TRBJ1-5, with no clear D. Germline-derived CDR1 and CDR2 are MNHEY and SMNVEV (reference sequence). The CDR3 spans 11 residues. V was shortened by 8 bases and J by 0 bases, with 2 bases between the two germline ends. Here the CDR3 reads CASRSNQPQHF. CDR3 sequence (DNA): TGTGCCAGCCGTAGCAATCAGCCCCAGCATTTT.

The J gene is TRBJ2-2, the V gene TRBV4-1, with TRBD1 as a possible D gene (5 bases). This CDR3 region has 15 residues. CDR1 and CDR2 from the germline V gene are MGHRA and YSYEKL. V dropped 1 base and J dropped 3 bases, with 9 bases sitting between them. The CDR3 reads CASSQVSRDTGELFF. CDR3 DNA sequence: TGCGCCAGCAGCCAAGTCTCCAGGGACACCGGGGAGCTGTTTTTT.

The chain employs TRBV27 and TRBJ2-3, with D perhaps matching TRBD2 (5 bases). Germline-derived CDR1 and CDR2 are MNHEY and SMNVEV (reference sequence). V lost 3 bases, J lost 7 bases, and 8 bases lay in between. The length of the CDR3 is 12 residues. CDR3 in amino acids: CASSLTGNTQYF. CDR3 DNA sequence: TGTGCCAGCAGTTTGACCGGGAATACGCAGTATTTT.

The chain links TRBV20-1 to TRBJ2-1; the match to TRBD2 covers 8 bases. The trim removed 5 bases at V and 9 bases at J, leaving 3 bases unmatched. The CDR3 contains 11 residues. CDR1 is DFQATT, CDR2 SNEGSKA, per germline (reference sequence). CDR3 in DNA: TGCAGTGCTGGTACTAGCGGTGAGCAGTTCTTC. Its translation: CSAGTSGEQFF.

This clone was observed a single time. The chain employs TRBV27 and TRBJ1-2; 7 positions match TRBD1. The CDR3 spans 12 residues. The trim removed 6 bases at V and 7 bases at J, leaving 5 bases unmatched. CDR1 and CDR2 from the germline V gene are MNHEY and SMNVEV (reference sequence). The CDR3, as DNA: TGTGCCAGCAGGCAGACAGGGAGTGGCTACACCTTC. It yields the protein CASRQTGSGYTF.

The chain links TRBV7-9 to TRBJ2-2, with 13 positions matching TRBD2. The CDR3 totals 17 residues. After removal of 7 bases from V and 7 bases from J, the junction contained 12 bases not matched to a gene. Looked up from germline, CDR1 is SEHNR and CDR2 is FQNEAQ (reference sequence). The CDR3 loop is CASIPPGLAGEDGELFF. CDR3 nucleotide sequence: TGTGCCAGCATCCCCCCCGGACTAGCGGGAGAGGACGGGGAGCTGTTTTTT.

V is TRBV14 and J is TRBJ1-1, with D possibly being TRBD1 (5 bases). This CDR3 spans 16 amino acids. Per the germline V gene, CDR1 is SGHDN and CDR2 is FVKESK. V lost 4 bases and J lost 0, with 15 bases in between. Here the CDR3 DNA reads TGTGCCAGCAGCCCTTGGACACCTCGGGTGAACACTGAAGCTTTCTTT. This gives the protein CASSPWTPRVNTEAFF.

CDR3 nucleotides: TGTGCCAGCAGAGACAGGATAGATAGCAATCAGCCCCAGCATTTT. This codes for CASRDRIDSNQPQHF. This rearrangement joins TRBV27 to TRBJ1-5; a weak D match, TRBD1 (6 bases). The CDR3 runs to 15 residues. V gave up 6 bases and J gave up 0 bases, with 12 bases separating them. The germline CDR1 and CDR2 sequences are MNHEY and SMNVEV (reference sequence).

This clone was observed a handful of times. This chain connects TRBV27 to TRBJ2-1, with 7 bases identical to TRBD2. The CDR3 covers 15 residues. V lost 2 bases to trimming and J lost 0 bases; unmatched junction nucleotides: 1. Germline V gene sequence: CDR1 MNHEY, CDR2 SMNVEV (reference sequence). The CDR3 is CASSLGGSSYNEQFF. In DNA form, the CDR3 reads TGTGCCAGCAGTTTAGGCGGGAGCTCCTACAATGAGCAGTTCTTC.

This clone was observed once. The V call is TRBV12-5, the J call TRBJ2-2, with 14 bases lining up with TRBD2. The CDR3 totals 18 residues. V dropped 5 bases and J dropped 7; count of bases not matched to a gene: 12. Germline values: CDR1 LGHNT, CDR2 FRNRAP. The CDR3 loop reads CASGPTPGLAGVNGELFF. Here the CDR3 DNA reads TGTGCTAGTGGTCCAACGCCGGGACTAGCGGGAGTAAACGGGGAGCTGTTTTTT.

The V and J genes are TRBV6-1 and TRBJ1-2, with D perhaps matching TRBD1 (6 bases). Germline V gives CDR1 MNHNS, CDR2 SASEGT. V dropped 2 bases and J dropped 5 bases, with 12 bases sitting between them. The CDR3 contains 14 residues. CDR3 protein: CASSEKTGFYGYTF. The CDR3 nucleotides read TGTGCCAGCAGTGAAAAAACAGGGTTTTATGGCTACACCTTC.

This CDR3 is CAARAGTQETQYF. The CDR3 nucleotides are TGTGCCGCACGCGCGGGGACACAAGAGACCCAGTACTTC. This sequence joins TRBV7-9 and TRBJ2-5; the D call may be TRBD1 or TRBD2 (6 bases each). The germline V gene has CDR1 SEHNR and CDR2 FQNEAQ (reference sequence). This CDR3 is 13 amino acids long. V was cut by 11 bases and J by 2 bases, with 15 bases left in between.

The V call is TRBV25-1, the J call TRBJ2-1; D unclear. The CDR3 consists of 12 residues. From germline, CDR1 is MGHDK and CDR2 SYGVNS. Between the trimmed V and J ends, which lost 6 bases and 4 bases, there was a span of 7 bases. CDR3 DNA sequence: TGTGCCAGCAGCCAGCGTTACAATGAGCAGTTCTTC. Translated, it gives CASSQRYNEQFF.

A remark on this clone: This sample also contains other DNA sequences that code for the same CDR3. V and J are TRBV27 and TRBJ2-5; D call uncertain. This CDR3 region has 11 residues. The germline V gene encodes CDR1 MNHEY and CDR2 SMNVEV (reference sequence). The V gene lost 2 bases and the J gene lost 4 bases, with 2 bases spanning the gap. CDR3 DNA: TGTGCCAGCAGTTTAGGAGAGACCCAGTACTTC. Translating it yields CASSLGETQYF.

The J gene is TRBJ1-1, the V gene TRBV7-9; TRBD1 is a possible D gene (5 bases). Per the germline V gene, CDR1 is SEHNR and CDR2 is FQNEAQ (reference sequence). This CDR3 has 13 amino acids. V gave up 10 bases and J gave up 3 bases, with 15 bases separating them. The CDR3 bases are TGTGCCACCGTACTTTGGGGGGACACTGAAGCTTTCTTT. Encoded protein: CATVLWGDTEAFF.

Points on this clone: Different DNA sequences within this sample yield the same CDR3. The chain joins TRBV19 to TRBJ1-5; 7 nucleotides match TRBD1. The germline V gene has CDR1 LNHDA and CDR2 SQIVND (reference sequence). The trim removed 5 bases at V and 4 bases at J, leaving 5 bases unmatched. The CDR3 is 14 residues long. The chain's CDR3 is CASSPGTVNQPQHF. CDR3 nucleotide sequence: TGTGCCAGTAGTCCGGGGACAGTAAATCAGCCCCAGCATTTT. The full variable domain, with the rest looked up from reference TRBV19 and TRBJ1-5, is DGGITQSPKYLFRKEGQNVTLSCEQNLNHDAMYWYRQDPGQGLRLIYYSQIVNDFQKGDIAEGYSVSREKKESFPLTVTSAQKNPTAFYLCASSPGTVNQPQHFGDGTRLSIL.